Given below is one T cell receptor beta chain in context. Trimming stripped 6 bases from V and 0 bases from J, with 14 bases between. Germline V gene sequence: CDR1 SGHTA, CDR2 FQGNSA. The CDR3 has 16 amino acids. Original analysis: There were no quality scores in the junction-only immunoSEQ sequences, so filtering differed. The assay was immunoSEQ multiplex PCR, and TCRdb's table has in-frame clones only and misses some. The V and J calls and the clone size are those of that table, but D and trimming were determined from the DNA. This sample carries roughly 2 million clones, approximately 94% of them seen once, and the ten largest clones take about 0.13%. These data belong to a study of shared clonotypes between healthy human individuals.

The clonotype comes from a man between 18 and 29 years old in good health. The rearrangement links TRBV7-2 to TRBJ2-2; no clear D gene. The specimen sequenced was naive CD4+ T cells sorted from blood. Subset meaning: CD45RA+ positively selected. The CDR3 sequence is CASSRKGLTNTGELFF. CDR3 DNA sequence: TGTGCCAGCAGTCGTAAGGGTCTAACGAACACCGGGGAGCTGTTTTTT.